This T cell receptor (beta chain) was sequenced for a study of blood T cell repertoires in COVID-19. Background on the study: Samples taken during acute and convalescent COVID-19 were collected in the United States, Italy and Spain.

As handled by the study authors: Amplification with reference gene primers provided the estimates of nucleated cell counts. Profiled with immunoSEQ multiplex PCR; TCRdb holds only in-frame clones, not every one. V and J calls and clone size are those listed in that table; D and trimming were worked out from the DNA. The sample contains some 350,000 clones, 85% to 90% of which appear only once. Looked up from germline, CDR1 is KGHSH and CDR2 is LQKENI. Trimming pared 2 bases from V and 8 bases from J, leaving 15 bases between. CDR3 length: 14 residues. This chain links TRBV18 with TRBJ1-2; D not resolved. Sequences were obtained from peripheral blood. This receptor was obtained from a man between 18 and 29 years old with active or convalescent COVID-19. The CDR3 region has the DNA TGTGCCAGCTCACCATTCGGCACCTCGGGGGGCTACACCTTC. This gives the protein CASSPFGTSGGYTF.